This passage covers 5 T cell receptor beta chains from one sample sequenced in a study of blood T cell repertoires in COVID-19. Generated by immunoSEQ multiplex PCR, the TCRdb table keeps only in-frame clones and is missing some. This table has 150,000 to 200,000 clones, around 80% appearing once. The specimen sequenced was peripheral blood. The receptors originated from a man aged 60 to 75 with active or convalescent COVID-19.

This sequence joins TRBV10-1 and TRBJ1-1; D is perhaps TRBD1 (5 bases). Germline V gene sequence: CDR1 WNHNN, CDR2 SYGVQD (reference sequence). The CDR3 loop spans 13 amino acids. Trimming removed 7 bases at V and 1 base at J, with 10 bases between. For the CDR3, the DNA is TGCGCCAGCAAGCGACAGAGGAACACTGAAGCTTTCTTT. The encoded protein is CASKRQRNTEAFF.

V usage is TRBV5-1 and J usage is TRBJ1-1; TRBD1 matches at 9 bases. The CDR3 totals 16 residues. Trimming took 5 bases from V and 4 from J; bases not matched to a gene: 12. Germline V gives CDR1 SGHRS, CDR2 YFSETQ. CDR3 amino acids: CASSLNKQGARTEAFF. CDR3 nucleotide sequence: TGCGCCAGCAGTCTTAACAAACAGGGGGCGCGCACTGAAGCTTTCTTT.

In its sample, this clone was seen once. V is TRBV6-1 and J is TRBJ2-3, with D perhaps TRBD1 (5 bases). CDR3 length equals 13 residues. CDR1 and CDR2 from the germline V gene are MNHNS and SASEGT. V was cut by 5 bases and J by 1 base, with 7 bases left in between. CDR3 sequence (DNA): TGTGCCAGCAGTCCCAGGGGCACAGATACGCAGTATTTT. Translated: CASSPRGTDTQYF.

This chain connects TRBV18 to TRBJ1-1; unclear D gene. This CDR3 is built from 14 residues. The V gene's germline CDR1 is KGHSH and CDR2 LQKENI. Trimming took 0 bases from V and 4 from J, leaving 9 bases between them. CDR3 protein: CASSPPAGITEAFF. The CDR3 DNA follows: TGTGCCAGCTCACCACCGGCAGGTATCACTGAAGCTTTCTTT.

The table lists this clone with a few counts. The chain couples TRBV15 to TRBJ2-1; the D gene is possibly TRBD2 (5 bases). CDR1 is LNHNV, CDR2 YYDKDF, per germline (reference sequence). The CDR3 is 14 residues long. V lost 3 bases and J lost 7, with 13 bases in between. The chain's CDR3 is CATSRDFGGNEQFF. In DNA form, the CDR3 reads TGTGCCACCAGCAGGGACTTTGGAGGAAATGAGCAGTTCTTC.